This is a list of T cell receptor beta chains from one sample in a study of blood T cell repertoires in COVID-19. Using immunoSEQ multiplex PCR, the repertoire was profiled, and TCRdb retains in-frame clones only, with some absent. The sample consists of about 89,000 clones, around three quarters of them appearing once. The sample taken for sequencing was peripheral blood. Receptors were obtained from a woman older than 75 with acute or convalescent COVID-19. Both conserved end residues are part of each CDR3. D genes are given only for firm matches. Clone size is shown for a subset of rows, as once, few, many or a class of expanded clone.

d_call	clone_size	v_call	j_call	cdr3_nt	cdr3_aa
-	-	TRBV30	TRBJ1-1	TGTGCCTGGACCCAGGTGGGGAACACTGAAGCTTTCTTT	CAWTQVGNTEAFF
TRBD1	once	TRBV6-5	TRBJ1-1	TGTGCCAGCAGTTCCGGGGGACAGGGGCTAACTGAAGCTTTCTTT	CASSSGGQGLTEAFF
TRBD1	once	TRBV2	TRBJ1-5	TGTGCCAGCAACGACAGGGCGAATCAGCCCCAGCATTTT	CASNDRANQPQHF
TRBD1	-	TRBV5-1	TRBJ1-1	TGCGCCAGCAGCCGACAGGGGGCGGTTGGGAACACTGAAGCTTTCTTT	CASSRQGAVGNTEAFF
TRBD2	-	TRBV18	TRBJ2-5	TGTGCCAGCTCATCATGGACTAGCGGGAGGGGAGAGACCCAGTACTTC	CASSSWTSGRGETQYF
-	-	TRBV11-1	TRBJ2-7	TGTGCCAGCAGCAATAGACAGCCGATCTACGAGCAGTACTTC	CASSNRQPIYEQYF
TRBD2	few	TRBV5-1	TRBJ2-1	TGCGCCAGCAGCTTCGGGGCGGGAGGAGGTGAGCAGTTCTTC	CASSFGAGGGEQFF
TRBD2	medium-sized	TRBV5-1	TRBJ2-2	TGCGCCAGCAGCCGACTAGCGGGGAACACCGGGGAGCTGTTTTTT	CASSRLAGNTGELFF
-	-	TRBV5-8	TRBJ2-7	TGTGCCAGCAGCTTCGGCGGGTCCTACGAGCAGTACTTC	CASSFGGSYEQYF
-	-	TRBV5-1	TRBJ1-1	TGCGCCAGCAGCTTGGAACAGGGCATGAACACTGAAGCTTTCTTT	CASSLEQGMNTEAFF
-	-	TRBV19	TRBJ2-5	TGTGCCAGTAGTATCCGGGCGGGGGCCTCAGAGACCCAGTACTTC	CASSIRAGASETQYF
-	-	TRBV19	TRBJ1-3	TGTGCCAGCAAAGACAGCCACTCTGGAAACACCATATATTTT	CASKDSHSGNTIYF
TRBD1	-	TRBV27	TRBJ2-4	TGTGCCAGCAGTCCGTGGACAGGAAACATTCAGTACTTC	CASSPWTGNIQYF
-	-	TRBV10-2	TRBJ2-7	TGCGCCAGCAGTCTTTCCTACGAGCAGTACTTC	CASSLSYEQYF
-	few	TRBV19	TRBJ2-7	TGTGCCAGTAGCTGGGGGCCTGCCTACGAGCAGTACTTC	CASSWGPAYEQYF
-	-	TRBV30	TRBJ1-6	TGTGCCTGGAGTGTAGGAGGGAACTCCTATAATTCACCCCTCCACTTT	CAWSVGGNSYNSPLHF
TRBD1	-	TRBV7-2	TRBJ2-7	TGTGCCAGCAGCCGAGACAGGGACCACGAGCAGTACTTC	CASSRDRDHEQYF
-	-	TRBV3-1/TRBV3-2	TRBJ2-7	TGTGCCAGCAGCCAGACACACGAGCAGTACTTC	CASSQTHEQYF
TRBD1	-	TRBV5-1	TRBJ1-5	TGCGCCAGCAGTTCAACAGGGGGCGATCAGCCCCAGCATTTT	CASSSTGGDQPQHF
TRBD1	-	TRBV28	TRBJ2-1	TGTGCCAGCAGCGAAGGGGGGACAGGGTTCAATGAGCAGTTCTTC	CASSEGGTGFNEQFF
TRBD1	-	TRBV19	TRBJ2-2	TGTGCCAGTAGAGACAGGGGGCGAACGTATACCGGGGAGCTGTTTTTT	CASRDRGRTYTGELFF
TRBD1	once	TRBV3-1/TRBV3-2	TRBJ2-3	TGTGCCAGCAGCCTCTACAGGGGGAGCACAGATACGCAGTATTTT	CASSLYRGSTDTQYF
-	-	TRBV6-2/TRBV6-3	TRBJ2-1	TGTGCCAGCAGTCCCAGGGGTCATTTCATGTTCGATGAGCAGTTCTTC	CASSPRGHFMFDEQFF
-	-	TRBV9	TRBJ1-4	TGTGCCAGCAGCTCTCTTAATGAAAAACTGTTTTTT	CASSSLNEKLFF
-	-	TRBV5-1	TRBJ1-2	TGCGCCAGCAGGCAAACGGGACACGGGCTTCGCCAAGGCTATGGCTACACCTTC	CASRQTGHGLRQGYGYTF
-	-	TRBV2	TRBJ1-5	TGTGCCAGCAGTCGGTCCCGGGGCAATCAGCCCCAGCATTTT	CASSRSRGNQPQHF
-	-	TRBV7-3	TRBJ2-5	TGTGCCAGCAGCGCCCGTTCGGGAGAGACCCAGTACTTC	CASSARSGETQYF
-	-	TRBV3-1/TRBV3-2	TRBJ1-4	TGTGCCAGCAGCCAAGAAGGGAGACATGCTAATGAAAAACTGTTTTTT	CASSQEGRHANEKLFF
TRBD1	-	TRBV29-1	TRBJ2-6	TGCAGCGCCAGGACAGGGAACTCTGGGGCCAACGTCCTGACTTTC	CSARTGNSGANVLTF
-	-	TRBV19	TRBJ1-1	TGTGCCAGTAGTATCGACTCCCTGCGGACTGAAGCTTTCTTT	CASSIDSLRTEAFF
TRBD1	few	TRBV7-8	TRBJ1-5	TGTGCCAGCAGCTTGCCGCCGACAGGGGATAGCAATCAGCCCCAGCATTTT	CASSLPPTGDSNQPQHF
TRBD1	-	TRBV24-1	TRBJ1-5	TGTGCCACCGCCCTATCACAGGGGATGTTTCAGCCCCAGCATTTT	CATALSQGMFQPQHF
TRBD1	few	TRBV18	TRBJ2-7	TGTGCCAGCTCACCACCAGGGACAGTCTTAACCTACGAGCAGTACTTC	CASSPPGTVLTYEQYF
-	-	TRBV30	TRBJ2-7	TGTGCCTGGAGGAACAGGTTTTACTACGAGCAGTACTTC	CAWRNRFYYEQYF
-	-	TRBV6-5	TRBJ1-2	TGTGCCAGCAGAACCGGGATGGCAGATGGCTACACCTTC	CASRTGMADGYTF
TRBD2	-	TRBV4-1	TRBJ2-3	TGCGCCAGCAGCCAAGATCGGACTAGCGGGGGGGCCTGGGATACGCAGTATTTT	CASSQDRTSGGAWDTQYF
TRBD2	-	TRBV7-9	TRBJ2-3	TGTGCCAGCAGCTTGGGACTAGCGGGGGCTAGCACAGATACGCAGTATTTT	CASSLGLAGASTDTQYF
TRBD1	once	TRBV14	TRBJ2-3	TGTGCCAGCAGCCAAGGAGGGACAGGGCTGGCAGATACGCAGTATTTT	CASSQGGTGLADTQYF
TRBD1	-	TRBV7-6	TRBJ1-1	TGTGCCAGCAGCTCGGACAGGGCCGGAAAAACTGAAGCTTTCTTT	CASSSDRAGKTEAFF
-	-	TRBV2	TRBJ2-3	TGTGCCAGCAGTGAATGGGGCCAAAGCACAGATACGCAGTATTTT	CASSEWGQSTDTQYF
-	few	TRBV10-3	TRBJ2-1	TGTGCCATCAGTCTAGGGGGTGAGCAGTTCTTC	CAISLGGEQFF
TRBD2	-	TRBV7-2	TRBJ2-1	TGTGCCAGCAGCTTCCCCGGGACTAGTATTTTCTTC	CASSFPGTSIFF
-	-	TRBV12-3/TRBV12-4	TRBJ2-3	TGTGCCAGCAGTTTGCGGGGAGATACGCAGTATTTT	CASSLRGDTQYF
-	-	TRBV2	TRBJ1-2	TGTGCCAGCAGTGAGATCCCAGGGTCATATGGCTACACCTTC	CASSEIPGSYGYTF
-	-	TRBV7-2	TRBJ1-1	TGTGCCAGCAGCGGGCAGTTACACACTGAAGCTTTCTTT	CASSGQLHTEAFF
TRBD1	few	TRBV19	TRBJ1-3	TGTGCCAGTAGTGCCCCCGGGACAGCTCGCTCTGGAAACACCATATATTTT	CASSAPGTARSGNTIYF
TRBD2	-	TRBV7-9	TRBJ2-7	TGTGCCAGCAGCGCTACTAGCGGCGGCTCCTACGAGCAGTACTTC	CASSATSGGSYEQYF
-	few	TRBV5-1	TRBJ2-1	TGCGCCAGCAGCGACCGGGACTTGCAGTTCTTC	CASSDRDLQFF
TRBD2	-	TRBV5-4	TRBJ2-7	TGTGCCAGCAGCTTGGAGGGTAGCGGGAGAAGGTACGAGCAGTACTTC	CASSLEGSGRRYEQYF
TRBD1	-	TRBV5-1	TRBJ2-7	TGCGCCAGCAGCTTGGGGGGGACAGGGATCCACGAGCAGTACTTC	CASSLGGTGIHEQYF
TRBD1	few	TRBV12-5	TRBJ1-3	TGTGCTAGTGGCCCTGGGGACAGCCGCTCTGGAAACACCATATATTTT	CASGPGDSRSGNTIYF
-	-	TRBV6-2/TRBV6-3	TRBJ1-1	TGTGCCAGCAGTTCGCCGGGACAACACACTGAAGCTTTCTTT	CASSSPGQHTEAFF
TRBD2	-	TRBV30	TRBJ2-5	TGTGCCTTTAGTAGCGGGAGTCTGGGGTTGTGGGTAGAGACCCAGTACTTC	CAFSSGSLGLWVETQYF
-	-	TRBV18	TRBJ1-6	TGTGCCAGCTCCCTGGGACAAGACAATTCACCCCTCCACTTT	CASSLGQDNSPLHF
TRBD2	-	TRBV6-2/TRBV6-3	TRBJ2-3	TGTGCCAGCAGTTACCCTAGCGGGAGGGCGGGAGATACGCAGTATTTT	CASSYPSGRAGDTQYF
-	once	TRBV12-3/TRBV12-4	TRBJ2-5	TGTGCCAGCAGAACGCGCGGTCAAGAGACCCAGTACTTC	CASRTRGQETQYF
-	-	TRBV3-1/TRBV3-2	TRBJ2-3	TGTGCCAGCAGCCTCTTGAGCGGCACAGATACGCAGTATTTT	CASSLLSGTDTQYF
-	-	TRBV11-2	TRBJ1-1	TGTGCCAGCAGCTTAGCGGGGGGCAATGAAGCTTTCTTT	CASSLAGGNEAFF